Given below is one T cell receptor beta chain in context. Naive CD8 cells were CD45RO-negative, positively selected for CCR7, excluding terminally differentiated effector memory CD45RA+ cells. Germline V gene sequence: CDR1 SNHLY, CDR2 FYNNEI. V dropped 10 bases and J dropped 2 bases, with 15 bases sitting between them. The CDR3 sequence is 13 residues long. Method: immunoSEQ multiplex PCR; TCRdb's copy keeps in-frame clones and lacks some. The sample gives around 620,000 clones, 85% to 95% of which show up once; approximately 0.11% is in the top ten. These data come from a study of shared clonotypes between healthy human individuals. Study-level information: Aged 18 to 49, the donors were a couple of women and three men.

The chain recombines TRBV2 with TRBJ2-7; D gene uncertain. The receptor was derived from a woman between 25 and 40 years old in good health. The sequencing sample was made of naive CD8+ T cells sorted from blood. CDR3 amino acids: CANSVPPAYEQYF. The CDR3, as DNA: TGTGCCAACTCCGTCCCGCCGGCCTACGAGCAGTACTTC.